This TCR beta chain came from a study of CXCR3-negative and CXCR3-positive naive CD8 T cells. Findings and caveats of the study: In naive cells, CXCR3-negative and CXCR3-positive subsets had similar TRBV-TRBJ usage; memory cells differed. The study found comparably high diversity in both naive subsets and much lower diversity in memory CD8+ cells. For the naive subsets, surface CD5 was similar, and TCR strength was inferred from TRB CDR3 properties. Hydrophobicity of TRB CDR3s was greater in CXCR3-positive naive cells than in CXCR3-negative naive cells.

Looked up from germline, CDR1 is SEHNR and CDR2 is FQNEAQ (reference sequence). This CDR3 is built from 13 residues. A note on this clonotype: The antigen is unknown.

UMI-labeled 5' RACE TRB cDNA libraries were prepared from the cells. With the 5' RACE reads reprocessed, TCRdb shows one record per CDR3 protein and no DNA. The sample table sets out some 130,000 distinct CDR3 sequences. By phenotype, naive CD8+ T cells were CD45RO-CCR7+CD27+CD95-. The specimen sequenced was naive CXCR3+ CD8+ T cells from blood. As to subset: CD45RO-CCR7+CD27+CD95- naive CD8+ T cells expressing CXCR3 (TNR3+). The TCR sequence derives from a human donor in good health. Some clones in this sample may be carry-over from other donors' samples. The rearrangement links TRBV7-9 to TRBJ2-7; TCRdb lists TRBD2, though no DNA is available to test this call. This chain's CDR3 is CASSPWETYEQYF. The entire variable domain, with the rest obtained from reference TRBV7-9 and TRBJ2-7, is as follows: DTGVSQNPRHKITKRGQNVTFRCDPISEHNRLYWYRQTLGQGPEFLTYFQNEAQLEKSRLLSDRFSAERPKGSFSTLEIQRTEQGDSAMYLCASSPWETYEQYFGPGTRLTVT.